This T cell receptor (beta chain) appears in the sequencing data of a study of blood T cell repertoires in COVID-19. This table comes from immunoSEQ multiplex PCR, and its TCRdb copy is limited to in-frame clones, with some not included. The top ten hold 28% of the sample, which has over 110,000 clones, around 88% seen once. Germline CDR1 reads WNHNN; CDR2 reads SYGVQD (reference sequence). V shed 3 bases, J shed 2 bases, and the junction held 8 bases outside the gene matches. CDR3 length equals 16 residues. The receptor was derived from a human donor in a cohort sampled during active COVID-19. The specimen was peripheral blood. The V call is TRBV10-1, the J call TRBJ1-1; the match to TRBD1 covers 8 bases. The CDR3 reads CASSETGQGLNTEAFF. Written as DNA, the CDR3 is TGCGCCAGCAGTGAAACCGGACAGGGACTCAACACTGAAGCTTTCTTT.